Detailed here is one T cell receptor beta chain. This sample is drawn from a study of T cell repertoires in aging, cancer and after chemotherapy. Background on the study: Repeat sampling of healthy donors over several months to years showed clear clonal overlap.

Trimming took 4 bases from V and 1 from J; bases not matched to a gene: 4. In germline, CDR1 is SGHNT, CDR2 YYREEE (reference sequence). This CDR3 is 16 amino acids long. TRB rearrangements spanning V, D and J were amplified using mixed TRB-A/B primers. TCRdb independently ran MiXCR on the multiplex PCR reads; one entry per CDR3 protein. This table holds some 6,000 distinct CDR3 sequences, around 25% found once. The template was genomic DNA from peripheral blood, not RNA. The sequenced material came from blood. The chain links TRBV5-4 to TRBJ2-5; 13 bases map to TRBD2. The TCR comes from a human donor in good health. CDR3 sequence (DNA): TGTGCCAGCAGCGGGGGACTAGCGGGGTCCCAAGAGACCCAGTACTTC. Amino acids: CASSGGLAGSQETQYF.